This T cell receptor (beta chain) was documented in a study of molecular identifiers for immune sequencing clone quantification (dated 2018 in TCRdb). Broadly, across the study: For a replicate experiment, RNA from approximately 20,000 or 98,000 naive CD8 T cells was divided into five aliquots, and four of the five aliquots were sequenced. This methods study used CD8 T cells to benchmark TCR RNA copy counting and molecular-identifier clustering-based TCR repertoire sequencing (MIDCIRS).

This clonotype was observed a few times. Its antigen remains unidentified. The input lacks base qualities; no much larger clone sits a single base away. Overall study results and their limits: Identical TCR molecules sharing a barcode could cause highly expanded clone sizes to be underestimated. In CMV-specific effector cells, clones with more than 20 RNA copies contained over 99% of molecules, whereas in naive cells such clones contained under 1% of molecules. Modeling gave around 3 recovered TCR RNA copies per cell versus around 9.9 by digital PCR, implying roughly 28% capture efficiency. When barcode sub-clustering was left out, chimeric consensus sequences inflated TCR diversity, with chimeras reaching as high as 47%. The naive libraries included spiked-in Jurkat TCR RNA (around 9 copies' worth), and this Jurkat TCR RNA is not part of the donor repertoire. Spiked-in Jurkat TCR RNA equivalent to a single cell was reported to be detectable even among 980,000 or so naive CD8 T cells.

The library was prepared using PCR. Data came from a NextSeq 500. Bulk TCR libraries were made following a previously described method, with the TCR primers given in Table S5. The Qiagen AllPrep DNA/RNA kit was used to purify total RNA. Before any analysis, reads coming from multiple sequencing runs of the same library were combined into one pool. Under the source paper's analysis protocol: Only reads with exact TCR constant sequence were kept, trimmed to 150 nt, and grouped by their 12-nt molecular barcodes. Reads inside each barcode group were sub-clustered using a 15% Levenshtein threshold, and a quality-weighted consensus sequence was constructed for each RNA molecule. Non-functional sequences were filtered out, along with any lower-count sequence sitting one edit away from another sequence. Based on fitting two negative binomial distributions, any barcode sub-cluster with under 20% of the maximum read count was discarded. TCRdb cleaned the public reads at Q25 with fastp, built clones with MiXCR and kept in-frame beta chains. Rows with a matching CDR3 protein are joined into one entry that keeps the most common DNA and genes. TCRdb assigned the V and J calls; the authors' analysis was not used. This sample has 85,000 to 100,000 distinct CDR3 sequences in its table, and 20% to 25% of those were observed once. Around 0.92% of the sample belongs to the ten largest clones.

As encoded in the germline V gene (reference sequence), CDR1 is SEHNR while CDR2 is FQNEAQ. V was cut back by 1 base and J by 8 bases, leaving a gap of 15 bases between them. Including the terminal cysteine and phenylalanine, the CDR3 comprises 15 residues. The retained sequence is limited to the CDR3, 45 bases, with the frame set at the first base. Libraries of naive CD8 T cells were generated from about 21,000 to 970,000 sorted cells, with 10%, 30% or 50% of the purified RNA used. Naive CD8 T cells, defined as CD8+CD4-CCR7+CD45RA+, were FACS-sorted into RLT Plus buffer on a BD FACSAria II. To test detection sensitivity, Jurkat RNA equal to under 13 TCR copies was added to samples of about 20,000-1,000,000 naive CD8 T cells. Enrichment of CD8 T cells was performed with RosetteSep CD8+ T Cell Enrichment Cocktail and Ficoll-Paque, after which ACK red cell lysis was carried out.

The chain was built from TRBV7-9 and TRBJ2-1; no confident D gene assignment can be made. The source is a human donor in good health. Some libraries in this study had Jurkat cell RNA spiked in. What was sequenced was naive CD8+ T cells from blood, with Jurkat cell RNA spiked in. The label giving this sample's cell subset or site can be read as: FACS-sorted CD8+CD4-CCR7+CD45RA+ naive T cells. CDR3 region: CASSLGRSSADEQFF. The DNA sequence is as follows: TGTGCCAGCAGCTTAGGAAGGTCCAGTGCGGATGAGCAGTTCTTC. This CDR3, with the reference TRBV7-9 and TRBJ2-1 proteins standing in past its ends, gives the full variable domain DTGVSQNPRHKITKRGQNVTFRCDPISEHNRLYWYRQTLGQGPEFLTYFQNEAQLEKSRLLSDRFSAERPKGSFSTLEIQRTEQGDSAMYLCASSLGRSSADEQFFGPGTRLTVL.